The rows below give T cell receptor beta chains drawn from one sample of a study of blood T cell repertoires in COVID-19. Some clones are missing from TCRdb's copy, which holds only in-frame ones; the method was immunoSEQ multiplex PCR. Of 60,000 to 80,000 clones in the sample, around 80% are singletons; the top ten hold 9.5% to 15%. Sequencing was performed on peripheral blood. These receptors were taken from a man aged 45-65 years with COVID-19, enrolled during active disease. Both conserved end residues are part of each CDR3. The D gene is left open where the match is weak. The listing skips clone size in some rows; elsewhere it reads once, few, many or a size class.

-	TRBV5-6	once	TRBJ1-1	CASSLFSWGGNTEAFF	TGTGCCAGCAGCTTGTTTTCATGGGGAGGGAATACTGAAGCTTTCTTT
-	TRBV3-1/TRBV3-2	-	TRBJ2-7	CASSQSGQSYEQYF	TGTGCCAGCAGCCAATCAGGACAGTCCTACGAGCAGTACTTC
TRBD1	TRBV2	-	TRBJ1-5	CASTLGGSGQPQHF	TGTGCCAGCACCTTAGGGGGCTCGGGTCAGCCCCAGCATTTT
-	TRBV18	-	TRBJ2-6	CASSPLERTGSSGANVLTF	TGTGCCAGCTCACCACTAGAACGGACGGGATCTTCTGGGGCCAACGTCCTGACTTTC
TRBD1	TRBV28	-	TRBJ1-3	CASGPTGRNTIYF	TGTGCCAGCGGCCCGACAGGGAGAAACACCATATATTTT
TRBD2	TRBV28	many	TRBJ2-7	CASSLLAGWDEQYF	TGTGCCAGCAGTTTACTAGCGGGATGGGACGAGCAGTACTTC
TRBD1	TRBV6-5	-	TRBJ1-5	CASRSDRVPNQPQHF	TGTGCCAGCAGATCTGACAGGGTCCCGAATCAGCCCCAGCATTTT
-	TRBV7-3	-	TRBJ2-1	CASSSAGRGEQFF	TGTGCCAGCAGCTCAGCGGGTCGGGGTGAGCAGTTCTTC
TRBD1	TRBV27	-	TRBJ1-2	CASSFRTGEDGYTF	TGTGCCAGCAGTTTCCGGACAGGGGAAGATGGCTACACCTTC
TRBD1	TRBV2	few	TRBJ1-5	CASSRQGTAGNQPQHF	TGTGCCAGCAGTAGACAGGGGACGGCCGGCAATCAGCCCCAGCATTTT
TRBD1	TRBV14	-	TRBJ2-1	CASSQRTGSYNEQFF	TGTGCCAGCAGCCAACGGACAGGGTCCTACAATGAGCAGTTCTTC
-	TRBV25-1	-	TRBJ1-2	CASSDSGYTF	TGTGCCAGCAGTGACTCTGGCTACACCTTC
TRBD1	TRBV5-1	-	TRBJ2-2	CASSLGVGTGGTGELFF	TGCGCCAGCAGCTTGGGTGTCGGGACAGGGGGAACCGGGGAGCTGTTTTTT
-	TRBV6-2/TRBV6-3	-	TRBJ1-5	CASSYYEAGNQPQHF	TGTGCCAGCAGTTATTATGAGGCCGGCAATCAGCCCCAGCATTTT
TRBD2	TRBV6-2/TRBV6-3	-	TRBJ2-3	CASSSWTSEYTDTQYF	TGTGCCAGCAGTTCCTGGACTAGCGAATACACAGATACGCAGTATTTT
TRBD1	TRBV18	-	TRBJ1-2	CASSPDRGVGYGYTF	TGTGCCAGCTCACCCGACAGGGGGGTTGGCTATGGCTACACCTTC
-	TRBV6-4	few	TRBJ2-3	CASSEGATDTQYF	TGTGCCAGCAGTGAGGGGGCGACAGATACGCAGTATTTT
TRBD1	TRBV5-4	-	TRBJ1-2	CASSSTDRGLGGYTF	TGTGCCAGCAGCTCAACCGACAGGGGGTTAGGTGGCTACACCTTC
-	TRBV7-9	-	TRBJ2-1	CASSSRRSGNEQFF	TGTGCCAGCAGCTCGCGTCGGTCAGGAAATGAGCAGTTCTTC
-	TRBV15	-	TRBJ2-7	CATSREWGREYEQYF	TGTGCCACCAGCAGAGAATGGGGTCGGGAATACGAGCAGTACTTC
TRBD2	TRBV5-1	-	TRBJ2-1	CASSSSGSSYNEQFF	TGCGCCAGCAGCTCTAGCGGTAGCTCCTACAATGAGCAGTTCTTC
-	TRBV21-1	few	TRBJ2-7	CASSTQGFSYEQYF	TGTGCCAGCAGCACACAGGGGTTCTCCTACGAGCAGTACTTC
-	TRBV11-2	-	TRBJ2-7	CASSLGLAYEQYF	TGTGCCAGCAGCCTAGGACTGGCCTACGAGCAGTACTTC
-	TRBV28	-	TRBJ2-4	CASSLIGVGAKNIQYF	TGTGCCAGCAGTTTAATCGGGGTGGGAGCCAAAAACATTCAGTACTTC
-	TRBV7-8	-	TRBJ2-4	CASSPPRVSPAKNIQYF	TGTGCCAGCAGCCCGCCGAGGGTATCCCCTGCCAAAAACATTCAGTACTTC
TRBD2	TRBV5-1	-	TRBJ2-1	CASSPSGAYNEQFF	TGCGCCAGCAGCCCTAGCGGGGCCTACAATGAGCAGTTCTTC
-	TRBV18	-	TRBJ2-3	CASSAGGADTQYF	TGTGCCAGCTCTGCCGGGGGTGCAGATACGCAGTATTTT
-	TRBV9	-	TRBJ1-1	CASSPDGQWNTEAFF	TGTGCCAGCAGCCCCGACGGACAATGGAACACTGAAGCTTTCTTT
-	TRBV6-5	-	TRBJ1-1	CASGRGNTEAFF	TGTGCCAGCGGCAGGGGTAACACTGAAGCTTTCTTT
TRBD1	TRBV4-1	-	TRBJ1-1	CASSFRQGGNTEAFF	TGCGCCAGCAGCTTCCGACAGGGGGGGAACACTGAAGCTTTCTTT
-	TRBV14	-	TRBJ2-3	CASSQYENGKDTQYF	TGTGCCAGCAGCCAATATGAAAATGGCAAGGATACGCAGTATTTT
-	TRBV7-2	-	TRBJ1-2	CASSPTANYGYTF	TGTGCCAGCAGCCCGACAGCTAACTATGGCTACACCTTC
-	TRBV6-4	-	TRBJ1-5	CASSDSGGDNQPQHF	TGTGCCAGCAGTGATTCCGGAGGCGACAATCAGCCCCAGCATTTT